Each of the 29 T cell receptor beta chains below was sequenced from the same sample in a study of regulatory T cells in long-lasting Graves disease. Time point reported: persistent/refractory GD, antithyroid drugs over 5 years with positive TRAb. Extracted RNA from PBMCs served as the source of the TCR library. Combining iRepertoire HTBI primers with Arm-PCR of CDR3 regions, the authors built TCR beta libraries. MiXCR, run by TCRdb on the multiplex PCR reads, gives a single entry per CDR3 protein. The sample lists approximately 380,000 distinct CDR3 sequences; less than 25% were seen once. The sequencing here drew on peripheral blood mononuclear cells (PBMCs), taken when the disease was refractory, from a patient treated with antithyroid drugs. The receptors derive from a female donor with Graves disease.

The table lists this clonotype with many counts. The chain uses TRBV3-1 and TRBJ2-5, with D possibly called TRBD1 or TRBD2 (5 bases each). The CDR3 has 14 residues. Germline loops: CDR1 LGHDT, CDR2 YNNKEL (reference sequence). V lost 4 bases and J lost 1, with 10 bases in between. CDR3 sequence: CASSPSGPQETQYF. The CDR3 nucleotides are TGTGCCAGCAGCCCGTCGGGGCCCCAAGAGACCCAGTACTTC.

The chain uses TRBV20-1 and TRBJ1-2; D not resolved. V lost 3 bases and J lost 4, with 9 bases in between. Germline V lookup: CDR1 DFQATT, CDR2 SNEGSKA (reference sequence). The CDR3 is 12 residues long. Here the CDR3 reads CSASSGSYGYTF. The CDR3 region has the DNA TGCAGTGCTAGCTCGGGGTCCTATGGCTACACCTTC.

Notes on this clonotype: Compared with germline, one end of the junction differs, possibly owing to a read error. The chain employs TRBV28 and TRBJ2-3; 11 bases line up with TRBD1. In germline, CDR1 is MDHEN, CDR2 SYDVKM. This CDR3 is built from 15 residues. CDR3 DNA sequence: TGTGCCAGCAGTTTTAGGACAGGGGGCACGGATACGCAGTATTTT. It translates to CASSFRTGGTDTQYF.

The chain is built from TRBV15 and TRBJ2-1; 15 bases are shared with TRBD2. With 5 bases clipped from V and 6 bases from J, the junction kept 14 bases outside the gene matches. There are 19 residues in the CDR3. Germline V lookup: CDR1 LNHNV, CDR2 YYDKDF (reference sequence). CDR3 residues: CATSRTDGLAGGPGNEQFF. The CDR3, as DNA: TGTGCCACCAGCCGGACTGACGGACTAGCGGGAGGGCCGGGCAATGAGCAGTTCTTC.

This clonotype was seen more than once but under ten times. The chain recombines TRBV7-2 with TRBJ1-5, with 7 nucleotides matching TRBD1. The CDR3 consists of 18 residues. Germline V lookup: CDR1 SGHTA, CDR2 FQGNSA. The V segment lost 5 bases and the J segment 4 bases; nucleotides outside the gene matches: 17. CDR3 sequence (DNA): TGTGCCAGCAGCCCAGGGACAGATTACGACCTAGGGAATCAGCCCCAGCATTTT. It yields the protein CASSPGTDYDLGNQPQHF.

The rearrangement links TRBV13 to TRBJ2-2; 10 nucleotides line up with TRBD2. V lost 1 base, J lost 3 bases, and 2 bases stayed unmatched. Germline values: CDR1 PRHDT, CDR2 FYEKMQ (reference sequence). CDR3 size: 16 residues. This CDR3 is CASSLEGTSDTGELFF. CDR3 sequence (DNA): TGTGCCAGCAGCTTAGAGGGGACTAGCGACACCGGGGAGCTGTTTTTT. The complete variable domain, with remaining parts taken from reference TRBV13 and TRBJ2-2, reads AAGVIQSPRHLIKEKRETATLKCYPIPRHDTVYWYQQGPGQDPQFLISFYEKMQSDKGSIPDRFSAQQFSDYHSELNMSSLELGDSALYFCASSLEGTSDTGELFFGEGSRLTVL.

This clonotype occurred many times. The chain joins TRBV28 to TRBJ2-5, with D possibly being TRBD2 (5 bases). The CDR3 runs to 14 residues. Germline V CDR1 and CDR2: MDHEN, SYDVKM. V lost 6 bases and J lost 4, with 15 bases in between. The CDR3 loop reads CASSPPGDSETQYF. The CDR3 bases are TGTGCCAGCAGCCCACCCGGGGATTCAGAGACCCAGTACTTC.

This clonotype has a count of ten or more. The chain employs TRBV11-2 and TRBJ1-1; 8 nucleotides match TRBD1. From germline, CDR1 is SGHAT and CDR2 FQNNGV. The CDR3 sequence is 15 residues long. Trimming at V came to 5 bases and at J to 0 bases, leaving 5 bases not matched to a gene. The DNA of the CDR3 is TGTGCCAGCAGCGCCGGACAGGGATTGAACACTGAAGCTTTCTTT. This codes for CASSAGQGLNTEAFF. The whole variable domain, remainder taken from reference TRBV11-2 and TRBJ1-1, is EAGVAQSPRYKIIEKRQSVAFWCNPISGHATLYWYQQILGQGPKLLIQFQNNGVVDDSQLPKDRFSAERLKGVDSTLKIQPAKLEDSAVYLCASSAGQGLNTEAFFGQGTRLTVV.

This clonotype appeared many times. The rearrangement uses TRBV11-2 and TRBJ2-7; D remains ambiguous. This CDR3 region has 15 residues. Germline V gene lookup returns CDR1 SGHAT and CDR2 FQNNGV. The V end was cut by 4 bases, the J end by 2 bases, with 15 bases between. The CDR3 DNA follows: TGTGCCAGCAGCTCAGACAACAGTGGGCCCTACGAGCAGTACTTC. It yields the protein CASSSDNSGPYEQYF.

The rearrangement joins TRBV4-1 to TRBJ1-5; the D gene is possibly TRBD1 (6 bases). CDR1 and CDR2 from the germline V gene are MGHRA and YSYEKL. There are 17 residues in the CDR3. V lost 0 bases to trimming and J lost 3 bases, with 15 bases between them. The CDR3 is CASSQEGGGQDNQPQHF. As DNA, the CDR3 is TGCGCCAGCAGCCAAGAAGGCGGGGGCCAGGACAATCAGCCCCAGCATTTT.

The sample holds a few counts of this clonotype. The rearrangement joins TRBV20-1 to TRBJ2-7, with TRBD1 matching over 9 bases. CDR1 is DFQATT and CDR2 is SNEGSKA in the germline V gene (reference sequence). The length of the CDR3 is 14 residues. Germline trimming cut 5 bases from V and 4 bases from J; bases unmatched to any gene: 9. The CDR3 sequence is CSALSGTGKYEQYF. CDR3 bases: TGCAGTGCTCTCTCCGGGACAGGGAAATACGAGCAGTACTTC.

This clonotype was detected many times. This chain connects TRBV5-4 to TRBJ2-1; TRBD2 aligns across 7 bases. Germline V gives CDR1 SGHNT, CDR2 YYREEE (reference sequence). This CDR3 has 16 amino acids. The V segment lost 2 bases and the J segment 5 bases; nucleotides outside the gene matches: 10. The chain's CDR3 is CASSFSAGGGDNEQFF. As DNA, the CDR3 is TGTGCCAGCAGCTTCTCGGCGGGTGGGGGGGACAATGAGCAGTTCTTC.

This clonotype was counted a few times. The genes are TRBV6-1 and TRBJ1-1; D unclear. Germline CDR1 reads MNHNS; CDR2 reads SASEGT. The CDR3 has 13 amino acids. V lost 7 bases to trimming and J lost 4 bases, with 13 bases between them. The CDR3 sequence is CASNTGVVTEAFF. The CDR3 nucleotides read TGTGCCAGCAACACCGGGGTTGTCACTGAAGCTTTCTTT.

The chain couples TRBV24-1 to TRBJ2-3; TRBD2 matches at 14 bases. V lost 8 bases and J lost 4; bases outside the gene matches: 13. The CDR3 covers 18 residues. Germline V gene sequence: CDR1 KGHDR, CDR2 SFDVKD. CDR3 nucleotides: TGTGCCACCACAACTGGGACTAGCGGGAGTTGTAGGGCAGATACGCAGTATTTT. It translates to CATTTGTSGSCRADTQYF.

Notes on this clonotype: With a much larger clone just one base away, this may be a read error. This sequence joins TRBV6-5 and TRBJ1-4; a possible D gene is TRBD1 (6 bases). CDR1 MNHEY and CDR2 SVGAGI come from the germline V gene. This CDR3 has 16 amino acids. The CDR3 loop reads CASSYTQGSTNKKLFF. Written as DNA, the CDR3 is TGTGCCAGCAGTTACACACAGGGATCAACTAATAAAAAACTGTTTTTT.

The sample holds a few counts of this clonotype. Germline and junction disagree at one end, which may indicate a read error. This chain connects TRBV27 to TRBJ1-5; 12 bases fit TRBD1. Germline V gene lookup returns CDR1 MNHEY and CDR2 SMNVEV (reference sequence). The CDR3 is made up of 17 amino acids. CDR3: CASSLRPGQGAYQPQHF. CDR3 bases: TGTGCCAGCAGCCTTCGCCCGGGACAGGGGGCTTATCAGCCCCAACATTTT.

The CDR3 bases are TGTGCCAGCAGCCAAGACCTCCCCAGGGTGAGGTGGGATTCACCCCTCCACTTT. Its translation is CASSQDLPRVRWDSPLHF. The V and J genes are TRBV3-1 and TRBJ1-6; tentative D call: TRBD1 (5 bases). The CDR3 length is 18 residues. Trimming removed 0 bases from V and 8 bases from J, with 20 bases in between. The germline V gene has CDR1 LGHDT and CDR2 YNNKEL (reference sequence). The full variable domain, with the rest looked up from reference TRBV3-1 and TRBJ1-6, is DTAVSQTPKYLVTQMGNDKSIKCEQNLGHDTMYWYKQDSKKFLKIMFSYNNKELIINETVPNRFSPKSPDKAHLNLHINSLELGDSAVYFCASSQDLPRVRWDSPLHFGNGTRLTVT.

The chain employs TRBV19 and TRBJ1-5, with a tentative D call TRBD1 (5 bases). The CDR3 sequence is 18 residues long. The germline CDR1 and CDR2 sequences are LNHDA and SQIVND (reference sequence). V lost 0 bases, J lost 2 bases, and 17 bases lay in between. The CDR3 reads CASSIDRPGRLRNQPQHF. The CDR3 bases are TGTGCCAGTAGTATAGATCGTCCGGGACGACTACGCAATCAGCCCCAGCATTTT. Looking up the rest from reference TRBV19 and TRBJ1-5 gives the full variable domain: DGGITQSPKYLFRKEGQNVTLSCEQNLNHDAMYWYRQDPGQGLRLIYYSQIVNDFQKGDIAEGYSVSREKKESFPLTVTSAQKNPTAFYLCASSIDRPGRLRNQPQHFGDGTRLSIL.

The table lists this clonotype with many counts. The chain is built from TRBV24-1 and TRBJ2-2; no firm D call. Trimming took 7 bases from V and 6 from J, leaving 11 bases between them. CDR1 is KGHDR, CDR2 SFDVKD, per germline. This CDR3 comprises 13 residues. CDR3 DNA sequence: TGTGCCACCAGGCAGACCGACGCCGGGGAGCTGTTTTTT. It yields the protein CATRQTDAGELFF.

This clonotype was recorded at least ten times. The chain recombines TRBV11-2 with TRBJ1-3; D perhaps matches TRBD1 (6 bases). From germline, CDR1 is SGHAT and CDR2 FQNNGV. This CDR3 is 15 amino acids long. V gave up 5 bases and J gave up 1 base, with 12 bases separating them. CDR3 nucleotides: TGTGCCAGCAGCCTACAGGGTGGTTCTGGAAACACCATATATTTT. Amino acids: CASSLQGGSGNTIYF.

There are many counts of this clonotype. This sequence joins TRBV15 and TRBJ2-7, with TRBD1 matching over 7 bases. The J segment lost 4 bases and the V segment lost 0 bases, leaving 6 bases of the junction unmatched. The CDR3 has 15 amino acids. CDR1 is LNHNV and CDR2 is YYDKDF in the germline V gene (reference sequence). The DNA of the CDR3 is TGTGCCACCAGCAGAGAGGGGCAGGGGGAGTACGAGCAGTACTTC. This translates into CATSREGQGEYEQYF.

This clonotype was detected ten times or more. The rearrangement links TRBV2 to TRBJ1-2; D not certain. Germline V gives CDR1 SNHLY, CDR2 FYNNEI. The CDR3 is 13 residues long. Trimming cost V 10 bases and J 8 bases, with 20 bases left between them. CDR3 DNA: TGTGCCAACACCCAAACCGGGATTGGCGGCTACACCTTC. Translation gives CANTQTGIGGYTF.

This clonotype was counted between two and nine times. The genes are TRBV2 and TRBJ2-7; 8 bases align to TRBD2. J gave up 2 bases and V 6 bases, and 6 bases lay outside the gene matches. Germline lookup yields CDR1 SNHLY and CDR2 FYNNEI. The CDR3 spans 14 residues. CDR3 coding DNA: TGTGCCAGCAGCGGGGGTAGCGGGGCCTACGAGCAGTACTTC. Translation: CASSGGSGAYEQYF.

This sequence joins TRBV12-3 or TRBV12-4 and TRBJ1-3, with D maybe TRBD1 (5 bases). The V gene lost 5 bases and the J gene lost 2 bases, with 19 bases spanning the gap. The CDR3 is 17 amino acids. The chain's CDR3 is CASSPTSGTATGNTIYF. The CDR3 nucleotides read TGTGCCAGCAGTCCTACCTCCGGGACGGCCACTGGAAACACCATATATTTT.

The chain is built from TRBV11-2 and TRBJ2-5, with D possibly being TRBD2 (6 bases). This CDR3 comprises 17 residues. V was pared by 1 base and J by 5 bases, with 20 bases between. CDR1 is SGHAT and CDR2 is FQNNGV in the germline V gene. DNA for the CDR3: TGTGCCAGCAGCTTAGGGGTGGGGAGTCAAAGCGGGGAGACCCAGTACTTC. Its translation: CASSLGVGSQSGETQYF.

The CDR3 DNA is TGTGCCACCAGTGATTTGCGGGTAGACCGGGCCCCTTCCTACGAGCAGTACTTC. Amino acids: CATSDLRVDRAPSYEQYF. This chain links TRBV24-1 with TRBJ2-7; D remains ambiguous. The CDR3 covers 18 residues. The germline V gene has CDR1 KGHDR and CDR2 SFDVKD. V shed 0 bases and J shed 1 base, with 18 bases lying between them.

At least ten counts were recorded for this clonotype. The genes are TRBV6-5 and TRBJ1-4; D ambiguous. This CDR3 comprises 16 residues. V lost 0 bases and J 7 bases, leaving 15 bases between the germline ends. Germline V gene data show CDR1 as MNHEY and CDR2 as SVGAGI. DNA for the CDR3: TGTGCCAGCAGTTACTCGGTTGAAGGATATGGTGAAAAACTGTTTTTT. It specifies CASSYSVEGYGEKLFF.

The genes are TRBV30 and TRBJ2-6; 11 nucleotides match TRBD1. The germline V gene has CDR1 GTSNPN and CDR2 SVGIG (reference sequence). The CDR3 has 17 amino acids. Unmatched junction bases numbered 3, after V lost 0 bases and J lost 2 bases. CDR3 residues: CAWSVRTGGAGANVLTF. CDR3 DNA sequence: TGTGCCTGGAGTGTACGGACAGGGGGCGCTGGGGCCAACGTCCTGACTTTC.

In its sample, this clonotype was seen many times. This rearrangement joins TRBV6-1 to TRBJ1-2; no clear D gene. The CDR3 is 11 residues long. Between the trimmed V and J ends, which lost 8 bases and 8 bases, there was a span of 12 bases. The germline gives CDR1 MNHNS, CDR2 SASEGT. CDR3 sequence: CASGQGGGYTF. CDR3 in DNA: TGTGCCAGCGGGCAAGGTGGAGGCTACACCTTC.